The clone carrying this TCR beta chain showed up just a few times. Through a sample-barcoded 5' primer and a J-beta primer mix, a second PCR was run for about 6 to 11 cycles. TCRdb re-called the 5' RACE reads with MiXCR, one entry per CDR3 protein. The sample shows around 500,000 distinct CDR3 sequences, about 26% of them seen only once. The entry originates in a study of blood T cells in healthy people across ages. Germline values: CDR1 LNHDA, CDR2 SQIVND (reference sequence). The CDR3 runs to 14 residues. The same data also went into a second study, on T cells of mothers and their children.

Sequenced material: blood. This sequence originates from a boy between 2 and 15 years old in good health. The chain is built from TRBV19 and TRBJ2-1; a weak D match, TRBD1 (5 bases). The DNA end lines up better with TRBJ2-5; the J call may be wrong. The CDR3, as DNA: TGTGCCAGTAGAGGAAGGGGCCTCCAAGAGACCCAGTACTTC. It yields the protein CASRGRGLQETQYF.